This T cell receptor (beta chain) originates from a study of T-cell memory formation after mild COVID-19. In this sample, this clonotype turned up a few times. Each CDR3 protein gets one entry after TCRdb re-called the 5' RACE reads with MiXCR. The sample records fewer than 550,000 distinct CDR3 sequences, 20% being singletons. This CDR3 has 15 amino acids. Germline values: CDR1 SGHRS, CDR2 YFSETQ. V was shortened by 1 base and J by 4 bases, with 14 bases between the two germline ends. The receptor's source is an adult woman who had mild COVID-19 (a few samples of this study predate the infection). Cell type and time point are not known. Sequencing was done on a sample of PBMCs or a T cell subset sorted from them (not recorded which). This sequence joins TRBV5-1 and TRBJ1-1; no reliable D call. For the CDR3, the DNA is TGCGCCAGCAGCTTGCTTCGTAGTGGGGTCACTGAAGCTTTCTTT. Its translation is CASSLLRSGVTEAFF.